This entry lists 4 T cell receptor beta chains sequenced from one sample in a study of PD-1 blockade in mismatch repair-deficient tumors. Sequencing used immunoSEQ multiplex PCR; TCRdb keeps in-frame clones, though not all of them. Here the sample spans about 110,000 clones, 60% to 85% being singletons. The material was peripheral blood, obtained approximately 14 months after starting pembrolizumab. Receptors were obtained from an adult with mismatch repair-deficient cancer.

The chain joins TRBV7-2 to TRBJ2-1; no reliable D call. Deletions cut 1 base from V and 3 bases from J, with 4 bases between. This CDR3 has 13 residues. The germline gives CDR1 SGHTA, CDR2 FQGNSA. The CDR3 here is CASSLVGYNEQFF. CDR3 DNA sequence: TGTGCCAGCAGCTTAGTGGGCTACAATGAGCAGTTCTTC.

The rearrangement links TRBV5-6 to TRBJ2-3, with 7 bases matching TRBD2. Germline CDR1 is SGHDT and CDR2 is YYEEEE. V lost 3 bases to trimming and J lost 2 bases; unmatched junction nucleotides: 9. There are 16 residues in the CDR3. CDR3 residues: CASSSSERDYTDTQYF. The CDR3 DNA follows: TGTGCCAGCAGCTCCTCAGAGCGGGACTACACAGATACGCAGTATTTT.

The V gene is TRBV21-1, the J gene TRBJ1-2; the D call TRBD1 from the table was never checked on the DNA. TRBV21-1 represents a pseudogene. This CDR3 is built from 14 residues. The CDR3 nucleotides are TGTGCCAGCATCGAACAGGGGTCGAACTATGGCTACACCTTC. Its translation is CASIEQGSNYGYTF.

This chain links TRBV11-2 with TRBJ2-7; D is perhaps TRBD1 (5 bases). This CDR3 has 15 amino acids. Germline V gives CDR1 SGHAT, CDR2 FQNNGV. V lost 2 bases to trimming and J lost 0 bases, with 11 bases between them. CDR3 sequence (DNA): TGTGCCAGCAGCTTAACAGGCCGCCTCTCCTACGAGCAGTACTTC. It yields the protein CASSLTGRLSYEQYF.